The 3 T cell receptor beta chains given below trace back to one sample, sequenced in a study of T cells in Graves' hyperthyroidism and ophthalmopathy. RNA transcripts gave rise to amplified TCR beta CDR3 regions. RT-PCR in the first round (using the HTBI primer set) targeted the TCR CDR3. One entry per CDR3 protein results from TCRdb running MiXCR on the multiplex PCR reads. Seen here are 200,000 to 250,000 distinct CDR3 sequences, roughly 15% observed once, and the top ten hold 28%. The sequencing input was blood. These receptors were obtained from a woman aged 18-30 years with Graves' ophthalmopathy.

There are many counts of this clonotype. This chain links TRBV20-1 with TRBJ2-3; D is possibly TRBD1 (5 bases). V was shortened by 8 bases and J by 1 base, with 7 bases between the two germline ends. This CDR3 has 11 residues. Germline values: CDR1 DFQATT, CDR2 SNEGSKA (reference sequence). CDR3 sequence: CSPRGTDTQYF. In DNA, the CDR3 is TGCAGTCCCAGGGGCACAGATACGCAGTATTTT.

The chain has TRBV19 and TRBJ2-1; D is possibly TRBD2 (5 bases). The CDR3 contains 15 residues. The germline gives CDR1 LNHDA, CDR2 SQIVND (reference sequence). Trimming took 1 base from V and 7 from J, leaving 14 bases between them. The CDR3 DNA sequence: TGTGCCAGTAGTATAGGCGCCGAGGGCTTAAATGAGCAGTTCTTC. Translation gives CASSIGAEGLNEQFF.

This clonotype was found many times. CDR3 in amino acids: CSVADRVSTDTQYF. The DNA of the CDR3 is TGCAGCGTTGCCGACCGTGTAAGCACAGATACGCAGTATTTT. The J gene is TRBJ2-3, the V gene TRBV29-1; D is uncertain. This CDR3 spans 14 amino acids. With 4 bases removed from V and 0 bases from J, the gap between germline ends came to 11 bases. Germline CDR1 SQVTM, CDR2 ANQGSEA.